This TCR beta chain originates from a study of blood T cell repertoires in COVID-19 (dated by TCRdb to the early 2020s). For the wider study: The collaborator samples originated in the United States, Italy and Spain and spanned the acute and convalescent phases of COVID-19. The repertoires were made available in a free public database intended to serve as a resource for research on the immune response to SARS-CoV-2. The material from the prospective study consisted of cDNA or gDNA derived from T cells, B-cell-depleted T cells, or PBMCs. Where HLA class I and class II types were available, the types were taken from metadata supplied by the sample provider, not from assay-based typing. The dataset comprised deeply sampled blood TCRbeta repertoires from subjects exposed to, actively infected with, or recovered from COVID-19. The sample metadata nearly always contained a de-identified subject ID, COVID-19 status, age in years and sex. The samples were drawn from two sources: the first 160 participants of the ongoing ImmuneRACE study, and 1,200 or so subjects contributed by 6 global collaborators.

Points on this clone: No antigen is known for it. The input lacks base qualities; no much larger clone sits a single base away.

Whole blood was collected in K2EDTA tubes by collaborating institutions according to the institutions' own protocols. Collaborator samples were shipped for TCRbeta analysis as frozen whole blood, isolated PBMCs, or DNA extracted from either sample type. The CDR3 holds 11 amino acids from the cysteine to the phenylalanine. Kept here is only the CDR3 DNA, which spans 33 bases and is read in frame from base 1. Cut back by 2 bases and 11 bases, the V and J ends lie 9 bases apart. The germline V gene supplies CDR1 MNHEY and CDR2 SVGAGI. Here is what the overall study found, with its caveats: Clinical and demographic metadata were provided uncurated, with the amount varying by source and participant.

The immunoSEQ Assay, a bias-controlled multiplex PCR, was used to amplify TCRbeta CDR3 regions from genomic DNA. Under the source paper's analysis protocol: The number of nucleated cells in each sample was estimated from the amplification of reference gene primers within the assay. To quantify the absolute abundance of each unique TCRbeta CDR3 rearrangement, sequence reads were collapsed and filtered. For each sample, productive Simpson clonality was calculated as the square root of Simpson's diversity index over productive rearrangements. TCRdb retrieved this table from immuneACCESS and kept in-frame rearrangements only. Not all clones are present; in checked studies, unresolved V genes account for under half, and no reason is known for the remainder. The V and J calls and clone size are taken from that table; D and trimming were inferred from the DNA. The sample table contains 47,000 or so clones; only one count was recorded for roughly 80% of them. Roughly 2.6% of the sample comes from the top ten.

Sequences were obtained from peripheral blood. The rearranged chain carries TRBV6-5 and TRBJ1-1, with the D gene not clear enough to name. The clonotype was recovered from a woman in her sixties with acute or convalescent COVID-19. The CDR3 sequence is CASSYPPQAFF. The bases are TGTGCCAGCAGTTACCCCCCGCAGGCTTTCTTT.